The 20 T cell receptor beta chains below were found in one sample sequenced in a study of T cells after posttransplantation cyclophosphamide. Method: immunoSEQ multiplex PCR; TCRdb's copy keeps in-frame clones and lacks some. The sample records around 21,000 clones, around 90% being singletons. Busulfan-fludarabine conditioning, marrow transplant, and cyclophosphamide on days +3 and +4 were administered. Source: PBMCs, taken after allogeneic stem cell transplant with posttransplant cyclophosphamide. The source of these receptors is a female patient aged 40 to 50 who received an allogeneic stem cell transplant from a related donor, was CMV-positive, and had no GVHD. Some T cells could come from the graft donor.

This clone appeared a single time. The chain is built from TRBV4-1 and TRBJ2-5; the match to TRBD1 covers 8 bases. Trimming cost V 4 bases and J 4 bases; bases outside gene matches: 5. The germline gives CDR1 MGHRA, CDR2 YSYEKL. The CDR3 is 14 residues long. CDR3 sequence reads: CASSLDRAIETQYF. The CDR3 bases are TGCGCCAGCAGCCTGGACAGGGCCATAGAGACCCAGTACTTC.

The chain has TRBV4-3 and TRBJ2-7, with 8 bases matching TRBD1. Looked up from germline, CDR1 is LGHNA and CDR2 is YSLEER. Trimming removed 4 bases from V and 4 bases from J; junction bases left unmatched: 9. The CDR3 consists of 15 residues. CDR3: CASSRTGQGLYEQYF. CDR3 nucleotides: TGCGCCAGCAGCCGGACTGGACAGGGTTTGTACGAGCAGTACTTC.

V is TRBV19 and J is TRBJ1-1, with 7 bases aligning to TRBD1. V was clipped by 7 bases and J by 1 base; unmatched bases: 6. CDR1 and CDR2 (germline): LNHDA, SQIVND (reference sequence). This CDR3 has 14 amino acids. CDR3 nucleotides: TGTGCCAGTACATGGACAGGAACGAACACTGAAGCTTTCTTT. Its protein is CASTWTGTNTEAFF. Full variable domain (missing parts from reference TRBV19 and TRBJ1-1): DGGITQSPKYLFRKEGQNVTLSCEQNLNHDAMYWYRQDPGQGLRLIYYSQIVNDFQKGDIAEGYSVSREKKESFPLTVTSAQKNPTAFYLCASTWTGTNTEAFFGQGTRLTVV.

This chain joins TRBV6-1 and TRBJ2-7; 7 nucleotides align to TRBD2. The CDR3 length is 14 residues. In germline, CDR1 is MNHNS, CDR2 SASEGT. The trim removed 7 bases at V and 0 bases at J, leaving 6 bases unmatched. In DNA form, the CDR3 reads TGTGCCAGCATTCCTAGCGGACTCTCCTACGAGCAGTACTTC. Protein sequence: CASIPSGLSYEQYF.

The chain has TRBV18 and TRBJ1-5; 8 bases map to TRBD1. The CDR3 is 15 residues long. V lost 2 bases, J lost 4 bases, and 4 bases stayed unmatched. Germline V gene sequence: CDR1 KGHSH, CDR2 LQKENI. The CDR3 loop reads CASSPMGQENQPQHF. The DNA of the CDR3 is TGTGCCAGCTCACCAATGGGACAGGAGAATCAGCCCCAGCATTTT.

J is TRBJ2-3 and V is TRBV9; weak D call: TRBD1 (5 bases). The CDR3 has 16 residues. V shed 0 bases and J shed 3 bases, with 14 bases lying between them. Germline CDR1 SGDLS, CDR2 YYNGEE. The CDR3 DNA reads TGTGCCAGCAGCGTAGGTTCCAGGGATCGTACAGATACGCAGTATTTT. Translation gives CASSVGSRDRTDTQYF.

This clone was detected only once. V usage is TRBV18 and J usage is TRBJ1-5; maybe TRBD1 (5 bases). Germline-derived CDR1 and CDR2 are KGHSH and LQKENI. There are 15 residues in the CDR3. V dropped 2 bases and J dropped 6 bases, with 14 bases sitting between them. The DNA of the CDR3 is TGTGCCAGCTCACCAAGGGAAGACAGTTTTCAGCCCCAGCATTTT. Protein: CASSPREDSFQPQHF.

The chain employs TRBV15 and TRBJ1-2, with TRBD1 matching 8 bases. CDR3 length equals 18 residues. Germline V lookup: CDR1 LNHNV, CDR2 YYDKDF (reference sequence). V lost 0 bases, J lost 0 bases, and 9 bases stayed unmatched. The CDR3 here is CATSRDPRDRISNYGYTF. The CDR3 DNA is TGTGCCACCAGCAGAGATCCCCGGGACAGGATCTCTAACTATGGCTACACCTTC.

The J gene is TRBJ1-1, the V gene TRBV28; 10 nucleotides agree with TRBD1. CDR3 length equals 17 residues. The V segment lost 5 bases and the J segment 3 bases; nucleotides outside the gene matches: 12. The V gene's germline CDR1 is MDHEN and CDR2 SYDVKM. CDR3 nucleotides: TGTGCCAGCAGTCCTCCTCGGACAGGGGGTAGGGACACTGAAGCTTTCTTT. Its protein product is CASSPPRTGGRDTEAFF.

This sequence joins TRBV5-6 and TRBJ1-1; a possible D gene is TRBD1 (5 bases). Germline V CDR1 and CDR2: SGHDT, YYEEEE. CDR3 size: 14 residues. Deletions cut 0 bases from V and 3 bases from J, with 9 bases between. The CDR3 DNA sequence: TGTGCCAGCAGCTTGGGGACACGCGACACTGAAGCTTTCTTT. This translates into CASSLGTRDTEAFF.

This clone was seen a handful of times. The chain combines TRBV27 with TRBJ2-7; the D is unclear. Per the germline V gene, CDR1 is MNHEY and CDR2 is SMNVEV (reference sequence). Trimming took 2 bases from V and 5 from J, leaving 10 bases between them. CDR3 length: 13 residues. The CDR3 protein is CASSLIENDEQYF. The CDR3 DNA is TGTGCCAGCAGTTTAATTGAGAATGACGAGCAGTACTTC.

This sequence joins TRBV18 and TRBJ2-7, with a tentative D call TRBD1 (6 bases). Germline values: CDR1 KGHSH, CDR2 LQKENI. This CDR3 is built from 15 residues. The ends were cut back, 6 bases at V and 2 bases at J, with 17 bases in the middle. The CDR3 reads CASSPTGQITYEQYF. CDR3 bases: TGTGCCAGCTCGCCTACAGGGCAAATCACCTACGAGCAGTACTTC.

The chain employs TRBV29-1 and TRBJ1-3, with D uncertain. Germline CDR1 and CDR2: SQVTM and ANQGSEA. V was trimmed by 7 bases and J by 0 bases, leaving 16 bases between them. This CDR3 has 15 amino acids. The CDR3 nucleotides read TGCAGCGCACTCTCAGACATCGCCTCTGGAAACACCATATATTTT. The encoded protein is CSALSDIASGNTIYF.

This clone was found once. V gene TRBV29-1 combines with J gene TRBJ2-1, with D possibly TRBD2 on 6 matching bases. The V and J ends lost 2 bases and 3 bases respectively, with 23 bases between them. Looked up from germline, CDR1 is SQVTM and CDR2 is ANQGSEA. The CDR3 is 18 amino acids. This CDR3 is CSVEIPPLPSEFYNEQFF. Here the CDR3 DNA reads TGCAGCGTTGAAATACCTCCACTCCCTAGCGAGTTCTACAATGAGCAGTTCTTC.

This chain joins TRBV7-6 and TRBJ2-1; TRBD1 matches at 7 bases. The junction had 2 bases not matched to a gene; V was cut back by 0 bases and J by 6 bases. CDR3 size: 14 residues. Germline CDR1 is SGHVS and CDR2 is FNYEAQ. The CDR3 spells CASSLAGDSNEQFF. The CDR3 coding sequence is TGTGCCAGCAGCTTAGCTGGGGACAGCAATGAGCAGTTCTTC.

The rearrangement uses TRBV28 and TRBJ1-5; 12 nucleotides align to TRBD1. With 6 bases clipped from V and 7 bases from J, the junction kept 10 bases outside the gene matches. The germline gives CDR1 MDHEN, CDR2 SYDVKM. CDR3 size: 16 residues. The DNA of the CDR3 is TGTGCCAGCAGCCATCCGGGACAGGGGGCCCGACAGCCCCAGCATTTT. It codes for CASSHPGQGARQPQHF.

The chain carries TRBV2 and TRBJ1-1; TRBD1 matches 7 bases. CDR3 length: 19 residues. Trimming cost V 6 bases and J 0 bases; bases outside gene matches: 19. Germline V gives CDR1 SNHLY, CDR2 FYNNEI. CDR3 nucleotides: TGTGCCAGCAGCGATCCCGGGACAGTTCTAGGCCCCATGAACACTGAAGCTTTCTTT. Encoded protein: CASSDPGTVLGPMNTEAFF.

The chain combines TRBV10-3 with TRBJ2-7; D is possibly TRBD1 (5 bases). Trimming took 0 bases from V and 7 from J, leaving 19 bases between them. CDR3 length: 16 residues. Germline-derived CDR1 and CDR2 are ENHRY and SYGVKD. The chain's CDR3 is CAISESTVLLNREQYF. The DNA of the CDR3 is TGTGCCATCAGTGAGTCGACAGTTTTACTTAACCGGGAGCAGTACTTC.

The rearrangement links TRBV6-5 to TRBJ2-3, with TRBD1 as a possible D gene (6 bases). Trimming took off 8 bases at V and 2 bases at J, with 11 bases between the two ends. CDR1 MNHEY and CDR2 SVGAGI come from the germline V gene. The CDR3 sequence is 13 residues long. DNA of the CDR3: TGTGCCAGCTCAAACAGGGACACAGATACGCAGTATTTT. It specifies CASSNRDTDTQYF.

This chain links TRBV19 with TRBJ1-1; D is possibly TRBD1 (5 bases). This CDR3 has 15 amino acids. Germline CDR1 and CDR2: LNHDA and SQIVND (reference sequence). Trimming pared 3 bases from V and 4 bases from J, leaving 15 bases between. CDR3 nucleotides: TGTGCCAGTAGTATCGTTGGGGGGAAGGGCACTGAAGCTTTCTTT. Its protein is CASSIVGGKGTEAFF.